These 5 T cell receptor beta chains were sequenced from one sample in a study of vaccination effects on CD4 cells after COVID-19 (dated by TCRdb to the early 2020s). The method was the immunoSEQ multiplex PCR assay. Here the immuneACCESS table is served through TCRdb, limited to in-frame sequences with V and J called. Missing clones are a known gap in these copies; in checked studies unresolved V genes cover under half, and the rest lacks a known reason. The sample table records roughly 60,000 clones; around 70% of these occur just once. Around 16% of the sample is taken by the ten largest. To identify antigen-specific CD4+ T cell clonotypes by their expansion, the ViraFEST assay first stimulated PBMC with viral peptide pools and then applied TCR sequencing. After less than 13 days of culture, CD4+ T cells were isolated with the EasySep CD4+ T cell isolation kit. The absence of prior SARS-CoV-2 infection in healthy vaccine recipients was confirmed by negative nucleocapsid antibodies before and after vaccination.

These receptors have no known antigen. The sample here was CD4+ T cells from PBMCs cultured with SARS-CoV-2 spike peptides, taken before COVID-19 vaccination. The sample's cell subset or site label is to be understood as: SARS-CoV-2 spike overlapping peptide pool stimulation. The receptors derive from a human donor who received a COVID-19 vaccine.

The chain joins TRBV25-1 to TRBJ2-1; 7 nucleotides line up with TRBD1. The V gene end was trimmed by 3 bases and the J gene end by 10 bases; junction bases not matched to a gene: 12. This CDR3 has 15 residues. Germline V lookup: CDR1 MGHDK, CDR2 SYGVNS. This chain's CDR3 is CASSDPRDSKAEQFF. Written as DNA, the CDR3 is TGTGCCAGCAGTGACCCCCGGGACAGTAAAGCAGAGCAGTTCTTC.

This clone was observed a few times. The J gene is TRBJ2-1, the V gene TRBV3-1 (or the pseudogene TRBV3-2); the match to TRBD2 covers 8 bases. The CDR3 has 17 amino acids. CDR1 and CDR2 (germline): LGHDT, YNNKEL (reference sequence). J lost 5 bases, V lost 2 bases, and 11 bases had no gene match. In DNA form, the CDR3 reads TGTGCCAGCAGCCAACGTCGGCTAGCGGGTACCCACAATGAGCAGTTCTTC. It encodes CASSQRRLAGTHNEQFF.

This clone was found once. The rearrangement links TRBV18 to TRBJ2-3; 8 positions agree with TRBD2. This CDR3 comprises 17 residues. V gave up 4 bases and J gave up 5 bases; unmatched junction bases: 14. Germline V gene lookup returns CDR1 KGHSH and CDR2 LQKENI. As DNA, the CDR3 is TGTGCCAGCTCACGATTTGCCGGGACTAGATTAGGAGATACGCAGTATTTT. Protein sequence: CASSRFAGTRLGDTQYF.

The chain recombines TRBV7-2 with TRBJ2-2; perhaps TRBD2 as D (6 bases). CDR1 is SGHTA and CDR2 is FQGNSA in the germline V gene. V lost 1 base and J lost 7, with 16 bases in between. CDR3 length: 16 amino acids. The CDR3 DNA sequence: TGTGCCAGCAGCTTAGGGGCGGCGGGATGGGTCGGGGAGCTGTTTTTT. It yields the protein CASSLGAAGWVGELFF.

V is TRBV7-2 and J is TRBJ1-3; D gene uncertain. The CDR3 loop spans 17 amino acids. V shed 0 bases and J shed 4 bases, with 16 bases lying between them. CDR1 SGHTA and CDR2 FQGNSA come from the germline V gene. CDR3 loop: CASSLAGTRSSGNTIYF. DNA for the CDR3: TGTGCCAGCAGCTTAGCCGGCACCCGGTCCTCCGGAAACACCATATATTTT.